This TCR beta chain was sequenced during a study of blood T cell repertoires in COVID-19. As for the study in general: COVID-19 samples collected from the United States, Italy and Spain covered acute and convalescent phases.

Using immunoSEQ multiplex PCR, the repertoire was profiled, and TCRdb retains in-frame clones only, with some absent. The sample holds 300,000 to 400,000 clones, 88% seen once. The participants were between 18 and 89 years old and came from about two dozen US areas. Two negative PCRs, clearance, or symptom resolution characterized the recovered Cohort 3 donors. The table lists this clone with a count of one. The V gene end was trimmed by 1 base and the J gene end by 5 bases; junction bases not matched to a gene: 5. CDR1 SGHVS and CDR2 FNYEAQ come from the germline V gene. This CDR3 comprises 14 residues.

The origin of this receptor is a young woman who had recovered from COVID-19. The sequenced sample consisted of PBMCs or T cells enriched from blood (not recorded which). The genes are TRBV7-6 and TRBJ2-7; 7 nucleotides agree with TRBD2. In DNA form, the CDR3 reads TGTGCCAGCAGCTTAGTGGAGCGGGGCGACGAGCAGTACTTC. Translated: CASSLVERGDEQYF.